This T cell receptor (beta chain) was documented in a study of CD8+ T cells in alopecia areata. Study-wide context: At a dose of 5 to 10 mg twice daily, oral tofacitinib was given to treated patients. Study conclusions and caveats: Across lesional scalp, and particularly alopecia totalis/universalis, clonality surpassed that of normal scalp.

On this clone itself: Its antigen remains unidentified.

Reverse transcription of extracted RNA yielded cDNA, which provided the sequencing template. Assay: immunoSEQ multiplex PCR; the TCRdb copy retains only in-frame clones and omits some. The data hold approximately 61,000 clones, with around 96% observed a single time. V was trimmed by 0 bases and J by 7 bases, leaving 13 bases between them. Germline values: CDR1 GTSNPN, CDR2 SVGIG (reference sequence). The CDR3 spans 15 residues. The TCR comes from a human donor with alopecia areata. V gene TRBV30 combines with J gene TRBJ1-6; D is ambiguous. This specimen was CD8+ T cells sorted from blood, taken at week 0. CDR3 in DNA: TGTGCCTGGAGTGTGGCCGTTGGCCTAAATTCACCCCTCCACTTT. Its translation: CAWSVAVGLNSPLHF.